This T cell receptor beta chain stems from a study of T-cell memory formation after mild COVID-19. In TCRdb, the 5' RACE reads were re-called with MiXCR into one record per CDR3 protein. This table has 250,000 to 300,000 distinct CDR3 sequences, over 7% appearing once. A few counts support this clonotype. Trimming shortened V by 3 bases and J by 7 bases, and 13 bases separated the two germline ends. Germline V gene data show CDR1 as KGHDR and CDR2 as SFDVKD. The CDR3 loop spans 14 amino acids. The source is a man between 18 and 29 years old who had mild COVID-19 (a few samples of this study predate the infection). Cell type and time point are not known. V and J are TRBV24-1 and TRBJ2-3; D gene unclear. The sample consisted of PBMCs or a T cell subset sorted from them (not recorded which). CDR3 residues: CATSDLRKGNTQYF. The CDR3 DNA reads TGTGCCACCAGTGATCTTCGTAAGGGCAATACGCAGTATTTT.